The T cell receptor beta chain described here comes from a study of identical twins. This clonotype was detected ten times or more. Using its own MiXCR run on the 5' RACE reads, TCRdb lists one record per CDR3 protein. The sample comprises 650,000 to 750,000 distinct CDR3 sequences, 21% of which are singletons, and around 4.4% rests with the top ten. Germline CDR1 and CDR2: SGHTA and FQGNSA. The CDR3 spans 15 residues. Between the trimmed V and J ends, which lost 2 bases and 0 bases, there was a span of 11 bases. This sample also belongs to another study, concerning T cells expressing NK-cell markers. That work states: About 6 donors had dominant NKG2C+ clonotypes that comprised about 1.0-7.0% of their CD8+ T cells.

The TCR originated in a woman aged 18-29 years in good health. This sequence joins TRBV7-2 and TRBJ2-7; D might be TRBD2 (7 bases). Sequenced material: PBMCs. The CDR3 spells CASSLRGGLSYEQYF. In nucleotides, the CDR3 is TGTGCCAGCAGCTTACGCGGGGGCCTCTCCTACGAGCAGTACTTC.